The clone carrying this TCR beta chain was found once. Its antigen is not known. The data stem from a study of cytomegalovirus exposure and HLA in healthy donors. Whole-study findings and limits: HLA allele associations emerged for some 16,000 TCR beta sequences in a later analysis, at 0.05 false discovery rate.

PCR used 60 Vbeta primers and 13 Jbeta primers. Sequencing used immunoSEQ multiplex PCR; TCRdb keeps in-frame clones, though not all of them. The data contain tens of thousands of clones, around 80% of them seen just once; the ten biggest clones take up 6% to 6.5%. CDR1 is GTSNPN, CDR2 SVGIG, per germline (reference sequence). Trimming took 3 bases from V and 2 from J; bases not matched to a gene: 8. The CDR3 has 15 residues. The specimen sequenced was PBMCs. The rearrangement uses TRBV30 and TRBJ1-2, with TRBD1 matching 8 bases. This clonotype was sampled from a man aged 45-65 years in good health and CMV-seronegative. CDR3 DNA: TGTGCCTGGAGCGAAGGGACAGGAATCAACTATGGCTACACCTTC. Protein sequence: CAWSEGTGINYGYTF.